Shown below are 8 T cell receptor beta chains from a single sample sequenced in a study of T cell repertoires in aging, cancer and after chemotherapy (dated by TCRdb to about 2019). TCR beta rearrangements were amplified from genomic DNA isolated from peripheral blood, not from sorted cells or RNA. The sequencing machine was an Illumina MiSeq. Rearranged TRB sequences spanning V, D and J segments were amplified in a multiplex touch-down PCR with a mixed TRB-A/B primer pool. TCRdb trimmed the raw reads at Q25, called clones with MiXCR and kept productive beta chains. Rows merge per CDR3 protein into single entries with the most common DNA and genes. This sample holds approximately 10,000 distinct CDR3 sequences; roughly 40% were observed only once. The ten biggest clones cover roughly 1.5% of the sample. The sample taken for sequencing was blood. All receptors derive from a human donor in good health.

CDR3 residues: CASRRGRTRNQPQHF. The CDR3 DNA reads TGCGCCAGCAGGAGGGGGCGAACCCGCAATCAGCCCCAGCATTTT. The rearrangement links TRBV10-2 to TRBJ1-5; 7 bases match TRBD1. After removal of 6 bases from V and 2 bases from J, the junction contained 7 bases not matched to a gene. Germline CDR1 reads WSHSY; CDR2 reads SAAADI. The CDR3 is made up of 15 amino acids.

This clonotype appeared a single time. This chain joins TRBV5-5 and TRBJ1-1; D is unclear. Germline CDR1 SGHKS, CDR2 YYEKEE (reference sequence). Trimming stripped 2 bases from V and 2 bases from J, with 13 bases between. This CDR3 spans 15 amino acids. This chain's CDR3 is CASSLEGRPNTEAFF. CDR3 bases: TGTGCCAGCAGCTTAGAAGGGAGGCCTAACACTGAAGCTTTCTTT.

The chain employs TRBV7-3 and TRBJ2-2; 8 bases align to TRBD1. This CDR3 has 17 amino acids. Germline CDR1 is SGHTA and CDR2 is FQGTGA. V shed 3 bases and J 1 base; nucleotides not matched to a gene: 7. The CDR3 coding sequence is TGTGCCAGCAGCTTGACGACCGGGACAGGGAACACCGGGGAGCTGTTTTTT. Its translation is CASSLTTGTGNTGELFF.

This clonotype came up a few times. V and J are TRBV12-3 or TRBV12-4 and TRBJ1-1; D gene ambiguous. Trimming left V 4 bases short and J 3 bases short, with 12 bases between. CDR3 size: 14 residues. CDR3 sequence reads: CASSYLGLDTEAFF. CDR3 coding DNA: TGTGCCAGCAGTTACCTGGGGTTGGACACTGAAGCTTTCTTT.

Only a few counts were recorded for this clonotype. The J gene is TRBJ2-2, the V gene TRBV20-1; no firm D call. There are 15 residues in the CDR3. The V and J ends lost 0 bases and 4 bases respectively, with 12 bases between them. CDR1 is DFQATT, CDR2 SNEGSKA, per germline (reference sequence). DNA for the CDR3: TGCAGTGCTAGAGACCCCCGAAGAGTCACCGGGGAGCTGTTTTTT. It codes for CSARDPRRVTGELFF.

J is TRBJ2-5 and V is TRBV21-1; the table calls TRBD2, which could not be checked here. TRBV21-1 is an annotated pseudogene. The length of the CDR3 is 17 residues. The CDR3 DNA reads TGTGCCAGCAGCCGGACGAGGACTAGCGGGATACAAGAGACCCAGTACTTC. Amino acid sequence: CASSRTRTSGIQETQYF.

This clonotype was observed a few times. The CDR3 sequence: CASSRTPNSNQPQHF. As DNA, the CDR3 is TGTGCCAGCAGCAGGACACCGAATAGCAATCAGCCCCAGCATTTT. The V and J genes are TRBV11-2 and TRBJ1-5; D possibly corresponds to TRBD1 (5 bases). The ends were cut back, 5 bases at V and 0 bases at J, with 11 bases in the middle. This CDR3 spans 15 amino acids. Looked up from germline, CDR1 is SGHAT and CDR2 is FQNNGV.

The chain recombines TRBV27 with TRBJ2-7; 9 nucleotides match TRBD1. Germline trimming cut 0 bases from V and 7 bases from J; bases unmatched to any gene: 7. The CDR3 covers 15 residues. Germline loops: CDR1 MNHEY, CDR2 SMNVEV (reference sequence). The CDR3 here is CASSLSGTGIGEQYV. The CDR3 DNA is TGTGCCAGCAGTTTATCCGGGACAGGGATCGGAGAGCAGTACGTC.